The clone carrying this T cell receptor beta chain was counted many times. Antigen unknown. The data belong to a study of metastatic and nonmetastatic thyroid tumors. Study overall: Repertoires from malignant and benign thyroid patients were compared across blood and tumor or nodule tissue.

Patients were all untreated before their thyroid surgery. The CDR3 length is 17 residues. The junction had 6 bases not matched to a gene; V was cut back by 2 bases and J by 0 bases. CDR1 and CDR2 (germline): MNHEY, SMNVEV (reference sequence). Study observations and caveats: In both blood and tumor samples, TCR beta diversity was reported significantly higher for malignant than benign nodules.

TCRdb reprocessed the PCR reads via MiXCR. The repertoire has 50,000 to 60,000 clones, around a sixth of them found once; the top ten carry 2.5% to 3.5%. This clonotype was obtained from a female donor with papillary thyroid cancer or a benign thyroid nodule (not recorded which). Some clones in this sample may be carry-over from other donors' samples. The gene calls are TRBV27 and TRBJ1-1, with 10 nucleotides matching TRBD1. Material for sequencing was blood. CDR3 loop: CASSLLPGQGMNTEAFF. The CDR3 DNA reads TGTGCCAGCAGTTTACTACCGGGACAGGGGATGAACACTGAAGCTTTCTTT.